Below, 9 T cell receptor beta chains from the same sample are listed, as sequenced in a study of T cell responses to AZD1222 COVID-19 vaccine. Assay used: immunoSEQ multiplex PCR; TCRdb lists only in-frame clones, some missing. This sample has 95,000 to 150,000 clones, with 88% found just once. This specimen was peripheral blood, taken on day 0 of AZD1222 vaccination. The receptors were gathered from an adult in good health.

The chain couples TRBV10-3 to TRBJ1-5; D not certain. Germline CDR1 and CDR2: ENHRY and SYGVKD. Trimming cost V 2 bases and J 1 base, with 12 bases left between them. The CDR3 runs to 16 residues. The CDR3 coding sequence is TGTGCCATCAGTGAGCGATCTCCGGGAAGCAATCAGCCCCAGCATTTT. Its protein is CAISERSPGSNQPQHF.

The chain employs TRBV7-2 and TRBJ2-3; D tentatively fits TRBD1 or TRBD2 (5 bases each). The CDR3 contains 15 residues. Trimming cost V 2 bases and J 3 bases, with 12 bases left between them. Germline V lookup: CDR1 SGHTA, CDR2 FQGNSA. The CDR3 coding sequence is TGTGCCAGCAGCTTACAGGGCGGGTCGACAGATACGCAGTATTTT. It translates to CASSLQGGSTDTQYF.

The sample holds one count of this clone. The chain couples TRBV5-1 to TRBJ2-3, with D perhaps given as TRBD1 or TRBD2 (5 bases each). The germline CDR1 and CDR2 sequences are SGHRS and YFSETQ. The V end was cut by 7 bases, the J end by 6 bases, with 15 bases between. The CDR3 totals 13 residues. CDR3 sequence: CASHPGPGDTQYF. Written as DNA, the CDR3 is TGCGCCAGCCACCCGGGGCCCGGGGATACGCAGTATTTT.

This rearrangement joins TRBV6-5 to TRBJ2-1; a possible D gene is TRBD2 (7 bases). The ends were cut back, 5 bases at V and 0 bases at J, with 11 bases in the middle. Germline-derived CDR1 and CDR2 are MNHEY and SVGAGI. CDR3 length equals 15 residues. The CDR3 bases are TGTGCCAGCAGTCCGGGGGGCCTCTCCTACAATGAGCAGTTCTTC. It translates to CASSPGGLSYNEQFF.

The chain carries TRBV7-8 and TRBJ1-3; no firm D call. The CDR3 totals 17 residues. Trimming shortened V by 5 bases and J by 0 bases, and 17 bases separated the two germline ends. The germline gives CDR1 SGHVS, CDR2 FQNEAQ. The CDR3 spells CASSRRLGRNSGNTIYF. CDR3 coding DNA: TGTGCCAGCAGCCGCCGACTAGGACGGAACTCTGGAAACACCATATATTTT.

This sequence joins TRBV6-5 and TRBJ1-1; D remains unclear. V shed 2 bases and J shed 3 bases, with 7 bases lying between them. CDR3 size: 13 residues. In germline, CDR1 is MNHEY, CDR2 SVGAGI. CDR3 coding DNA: TGTGCCAGCAGTTACAGTAAGTACACTGAAGCTTTCTTT. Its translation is CASSYSKYTEAFF.

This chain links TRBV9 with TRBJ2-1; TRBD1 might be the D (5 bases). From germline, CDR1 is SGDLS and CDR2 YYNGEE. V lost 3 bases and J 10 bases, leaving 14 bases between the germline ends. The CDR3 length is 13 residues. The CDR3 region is CASSDVWQGEQFF. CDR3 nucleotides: TGTGCCAGCAGCGACGTGTGGCAGGGCGAGCAGTTCTTC.

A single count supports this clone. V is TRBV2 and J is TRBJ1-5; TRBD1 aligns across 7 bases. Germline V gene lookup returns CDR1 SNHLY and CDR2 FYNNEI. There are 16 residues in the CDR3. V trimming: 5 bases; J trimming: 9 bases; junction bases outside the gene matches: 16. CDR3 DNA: TGTGCCAGCAGTTCTACAGGGGCCCGATCGGCCTCGCCCCAGCATTTT. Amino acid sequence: CASSSTGARSASPQHF.

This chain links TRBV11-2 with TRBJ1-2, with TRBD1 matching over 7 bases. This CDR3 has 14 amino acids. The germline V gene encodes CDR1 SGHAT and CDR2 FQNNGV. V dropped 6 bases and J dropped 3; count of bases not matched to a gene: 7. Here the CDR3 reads CASRTSDRDYGYTF. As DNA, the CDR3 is TGTGCCAGCAGAACCTCTGACAGGGACTATGGCTACACCTTC.